This TCR beta chain was captured by sequencing in a study of T cell responses to AZD1222 COVID-19 vaccine. The wider study: Doses given second, at about 4 or about 12 weeks, were pooled. Study outcomes and limitations: Regions 160-218 and 743-854 dominated among vaccine-associated CD4 TCRs spanning spike. Baseline seropositives among AZD1222 recipients totaled only 5 to 7.

Sequenced by immunoSEQ multiplex PCR; TCRdb stores in-frame clones only, minus some. The data hold 95,000 to 150,000 clones, with around 88% observed a single time. Details on this clone: Its antigen is unidentified.

Per germline, CDR1 MNHNY and CDR2 SVGAGI (reference sequence). V shed 8 bases and J shed 4 bases, with 14 bases lying between them. The CDR3 runs to 14 residues. This material consisted of peripheral blood, taken on day 0 of AZD1222 vaccination. The TCR originated in an adult in good health. This chain links TRBV6-6 with TRBJ1-4; possibly TRBD1 for D (6 bases). The CDR3 is CASLHTGNNEKLFF. The CDR3 bases are TGTGCCAGCCTCCATACAGGGAATAATGAAAAACTGTTTTTT.